The 9 T cell receptor beta chains given below trace back to one sample, sequenced in a study of STAT5B mutations in CD4+ large granular lymphocyte leukemia. The table came from immunoSEQ multiplex PCR; TCRdb's copy has only in-frame clones and leaves some out. The repertoire has around 34,000 clones, around four fifths of them found once; the top ten carry roughly 4.3%. The sample taken for sequencing was CD4+ T cells from blood buffy coats. These receptors originate from a human donor in good health.

Only one count was recorded for this clone. The rearrangement joins TRBV19 to TRBJ1-2, with 9 bases fitting TRBD1. Germline lookup yields CDR1 LNHDA and CDR2 SQIVND (reference sequence). The CDR3 loop spans 14 amino acids. After removal of 5 bases from V and 7 bases from J, the junction contained 8 bases not matched to a gene. The CDR3 region has the DNA TGTGCCAGTAGTCGTCCGGGACAGGGCTTTGGCTACACCTTC. Translating gives CASSRPGQGFGYTF. The full variable domain, with the rest looked up from reference TRBV19 and TRBJ1-2, is DGGITQSPKYLFRKEGQNVTLSCEQNLNHDAMYWYRQDPGQGLRLIYYSQIVNDFQKGDIAEGYSVSREKKESFPLTVTSAQKNPTAFYLCASSRPGQGFGYTFGSGTRLTVV.

This clone was seen just once. This chain connects TRBV28 to TRBJ2-5; D call uncertain. The CDR3 is 12 residues long. Germline CDR1 reads MDHEN; CDR2 reads SYDVKM. Between the trimmed V and J ends, which lost 5 bases and 3 bases, there was a span of 7 bases. The CDR3 sequence: CASSRGEETQYF. The DNA of the CDR3 is TGTGCCAGCAGTCGAGGAGAAGAGACCCAGTACTTC.

The rearrangement joins TRBV30 to TRBJ1-4; D uncertain. Germline V gene lookup returns CDR1 GTSNPN and CDR2 SVGIG (reference sequence). The V end lost 3 bases, the J end lost 8 bases, and 10 bases lay between the germline ends. CDR3 length: 12 residues. Here the CDR3 reads CAWSGYGEKLFF. CDR3 DNA sequence: TGTGCCTGGAGCGGCTATGGGGAAAAACTGTTTTTT.

The V call is TRBV11-2, the J call TRBJ2-3; no firm D call. The V end lost 0 bases, the J end lost 2 bases, and 12 bases lay between the germline ends. CDR1 SGHAT and CDR2 FQNNGV come from the germline V gene. The length of the CDR3 is 16 residues. CDR3 sequence: CASSLDLFLLTDTQYF. DNA of the CDR3: TGTGCCAGCAGCTTAGATCTGTTCCTACTCACAGATACGCAGTATTTT.

The V gene is TRBV28, the J gene TRBJ2-7; no clear D gene. Germline CDR1 is MDHEN and CDR2 is SYDVKM. Deletions cut 2 bases from V and 7 bases from J, with 12 bases between. The CDR3 sequence is 13 residues long. The CDR3 loop is CASSLNNAREQYF. Written as DNA, the CDR3 is TGTGCCAGCAGTTTAAATAACGCCAGGGAGCAGTACTTC.

The genes are TRBV19 and TRBJ1-1; possible D gene TRBD1, 5 bases. The germline V and J ends were trimmed by 8 bases and 9 bases, with 10 bases remaining between them. The CDR3 is 10 amino acids. The germline V gene has CDR1 LNHDA and CDR2 SQIVND (reference sequence). The CDR3: CASGAGKAFF. The CDR3 DNA follows: TGTGCCAGTGGGGCGGGGAAAGCTTTCTTT.

This clone was seen a single time. This CDR3 reads CASSLGLAASSYNEQFF. CDR3 nucleotides: TGTGCCAGCAGCTTGGGACTAGCGGCTAGCTCCTACAATGAGCAGTTCTTC. This chain uses TRBV7-9 with TRBJ2-1; 11 bases match TRBD2. Trimming at V came to 3 bases and at J to 0 bases, leaving 4 bases not matched to a gene. This CDR3 spans 17 amino acids. The V gene's germline CDR1 is SEHNR and CDR2 FQNEAQ (reference sequence). The complete variable domain, with remaining parts taken from reference TRBV7-9 and TRBJ2-1, reads DTGVSQNPRHKITKRGQNVTFRCDPISEHNRLYWYRQTLGQGPEFLTYFQNEAQLEKSRLLSDRFSAERPKGSFSTLEIQRTEQGDSAMYLCASSLGLAASSYNEQFFGPGTRLTVL.

This chain connects TRBV7-2 to TRBJ2-5, with 8 bases that match TRBD2. There are 16 residues in the CDR3. V shed 5 bases and J 9 bases; nucleotides not matched to a gene: 17. Germline V gene data show CDR1 as SGHTA and CDR2 as FQGNSA. The CDR3 spells CASSQNRASGPAAQYF. In DNA, the CDR3 is TGTGCCAGCAGCCAGAATAGGGCTAGCGGGCCTGCGGCCCAGTACTTC.

The chain joins TRBV28 to TRBJ2-7; D is uncertain. Germline-derived CDR1 and CDR2 are MDHEN and SYDVKM. This CDR3 contains 14 residues. The V end lost 3 bases, the J end lost 2 bases, and 11 bases lay between the germline ends. This CDR3 is CASSFPRPPYEQYF. For the CDR3, the DNA is TGTGCCAGCAGTTTTCCCAGACCCCCCTACGAGCAGTACTTC.